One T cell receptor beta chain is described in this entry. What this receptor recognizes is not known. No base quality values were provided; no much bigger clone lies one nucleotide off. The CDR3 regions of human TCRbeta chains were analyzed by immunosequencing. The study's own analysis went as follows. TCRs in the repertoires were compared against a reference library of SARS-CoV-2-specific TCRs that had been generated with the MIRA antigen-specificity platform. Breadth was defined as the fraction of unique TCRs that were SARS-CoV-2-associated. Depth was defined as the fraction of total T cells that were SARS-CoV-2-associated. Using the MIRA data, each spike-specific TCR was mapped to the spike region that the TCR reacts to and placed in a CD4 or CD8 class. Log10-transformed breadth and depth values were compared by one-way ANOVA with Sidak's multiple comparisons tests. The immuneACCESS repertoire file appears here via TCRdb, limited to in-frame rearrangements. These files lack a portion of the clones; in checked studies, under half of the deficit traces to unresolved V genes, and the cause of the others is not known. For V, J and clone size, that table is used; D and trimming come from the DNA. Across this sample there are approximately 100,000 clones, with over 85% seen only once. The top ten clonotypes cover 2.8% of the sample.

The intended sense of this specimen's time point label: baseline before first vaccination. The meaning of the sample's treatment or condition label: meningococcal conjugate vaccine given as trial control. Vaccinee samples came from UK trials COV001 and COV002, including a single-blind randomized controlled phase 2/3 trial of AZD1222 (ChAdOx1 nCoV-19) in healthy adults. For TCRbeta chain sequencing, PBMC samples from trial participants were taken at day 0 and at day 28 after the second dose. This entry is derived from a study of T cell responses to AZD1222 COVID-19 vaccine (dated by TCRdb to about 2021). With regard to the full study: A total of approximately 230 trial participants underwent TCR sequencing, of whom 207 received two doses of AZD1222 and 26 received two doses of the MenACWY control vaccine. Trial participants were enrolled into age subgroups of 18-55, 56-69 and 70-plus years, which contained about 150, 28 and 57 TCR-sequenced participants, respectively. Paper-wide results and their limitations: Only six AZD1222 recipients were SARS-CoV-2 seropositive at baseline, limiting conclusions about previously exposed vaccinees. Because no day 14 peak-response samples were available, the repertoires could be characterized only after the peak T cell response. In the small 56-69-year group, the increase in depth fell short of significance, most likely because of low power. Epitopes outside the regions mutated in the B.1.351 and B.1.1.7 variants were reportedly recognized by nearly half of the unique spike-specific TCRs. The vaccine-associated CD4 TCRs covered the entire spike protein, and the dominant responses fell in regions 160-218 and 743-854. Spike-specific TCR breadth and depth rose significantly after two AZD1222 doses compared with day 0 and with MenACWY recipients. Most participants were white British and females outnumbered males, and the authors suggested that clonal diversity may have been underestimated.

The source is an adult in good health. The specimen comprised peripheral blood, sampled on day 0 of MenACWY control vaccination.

The CDR3 loop reads CASSLSTSGRYEQYF. The nucleotide sequence is given as TGTGCCAGCAGTTTATCGACTAGCGGGAGATACGAGCAGTACTTC. The chain employs TRBV27 and TRBJ2-7; 12 nucleotides in the junction match TRBD2. The CDR3 measures 15 amino acids from cysteine to phenylalanine. Only CDR3 DNA remains: 45 bases, in frame from the first base. CDR1 and CDR2 (MNHEY, SMNVEV) derive from the germline V gene (reference sequence). Compared with germline, V lacks 0 bases and J lacks 4 bases; bases without a gene match: 1.